These T cell receptor beta chains were read from a single sample in a study of monozygotic twins with inflammatory bowel disease. Reanalyzing the 5' RACE reads, TCRdb keeps one entry per CDR3 protein, without DNA. The sample has about 300,000 distinct CDR3 sequences, and its top ten clones hold 5.6%. The sample consisted of blood. The receptors derive from a human donor with ulcerative colitis or Crohn's disease, or a healthy co-twin of an affected twin (not recorded which). Each CDR3 is given with its conserved first and last residue.

J | V | CDR3
TRBJ1-1 | TRBV20-1 | CSARDRWLMNTEAFF
TRBJ1-5 | TRBV20-1 | CSASGDRGTDQPQHF
TRBJ1-2 | TRBV12-3/TRBV12-4 | CASRHRDPYGYTF
TRBJ1-1 | TRBV28 | CASRQLVGTEAFF
TRBJ2-5 | TRBV5-1 | CASSLVLAGDRETQYF
TRBJ2-5 | TRBV12-3/TRBV12-4 | CASRFLLQGGETQYF
TRBJ1-3 | TRBV12-3/TRBV12-4 | CASSFVVGRSSGNTIYF
TRBJ1-6 | TRBV28 | CASRGLNNSPLHF
TRBJ2-4 | TRBV29-1 | CSVVHRGSQNIQYF
TRBJ1-6 | TRBV5-1 | CASSPRTGSNSPLHF
TRBJ2-5 | TRBV7-2 | CASSLSRQETQYF
TRBJ2-1 | TRBV7-8 | CASSYSGTPYNEQFF
TRBJ2-5 | TRBV12-3/TRBV12-4 | CASSLVGLPQETQYF
TRBJ2-5 | TRBV5-1 | CASSLNPRLGRAQETQYF
TRBJ2-7 | TRBV25-1 | CASLRETGAYEQYF
TRBJ1-1 | TRBV6-1 | CASSRQGVNTEAFF
TRBJ2-7 | TRBV12-3/TRBV12-4 | CASGATNSEQYF
TRBJ2-7 | TRBV7-2 | CASSLASVSVYEQYF
TRBJ1-4 | TRBV2 | CASIGRDGTNEKLFF
TRBJ1-1 | TRBV5-1 | CASSLDSRVMNTEAFF
TRBJ2-3 | TRBV15 | CATSRDRPDTQYF
TRBJ1-1 | TRBV6-1 | CASSQTGGTEAFF
TRBJ1-2 | TRBV12-3/TRBV12-4 | CASSLAHRNYGYTF
TRBJ2-1 | TRBV14 | CASSQHSGTMGEQFF
TRBJ1-2 | TRBV9 | CASSVAGEKDGYTF
TRBJ1-5 | TRBV29-1 | CSVAPGDPYQPQHF
TRBJ2-2 | TRBV27 | CASSPTPSLRGINTGELFF
TRBJ2-6 | TRBV2 | CASQTDFSGANVLTF
TRBJ2-2 | TRBV28 | CASIGAIAENTGELFF
TRBJ1-6 | TRBV5-5 | CASSLGQSNSPLHF
TRBJ1-5 | TRBV7-9 | CASSLHGDGNQPQHF
TRBJ2-1 | TRBV9 | CASGSGTSGGGEQFF
TRBJ2-7 | TRBV12-3/TRBV12-4 | CASRVGTAYEQYF
TRBJ2-3 | TRBV4-3 | CASSQQPGYPSTDTQYF
TRBJ1-2 | TRBV28 | CATHRAGSDYGYTF
TRBJ2-1 | TRBV20-1 | CSVGRGILPTNEQFF
TRBJ1-6 | TRBV30 | CAWSVGGEFHF
TRBJ2-1 | TRBV18 | CASSPRGSSYNEQFF
TRBJ2-5 | TRBV4-3 | CASSQGTGTETQYF
TRBJ2-7 | TRBV5-6 | CASSLRAGTTYEQYF